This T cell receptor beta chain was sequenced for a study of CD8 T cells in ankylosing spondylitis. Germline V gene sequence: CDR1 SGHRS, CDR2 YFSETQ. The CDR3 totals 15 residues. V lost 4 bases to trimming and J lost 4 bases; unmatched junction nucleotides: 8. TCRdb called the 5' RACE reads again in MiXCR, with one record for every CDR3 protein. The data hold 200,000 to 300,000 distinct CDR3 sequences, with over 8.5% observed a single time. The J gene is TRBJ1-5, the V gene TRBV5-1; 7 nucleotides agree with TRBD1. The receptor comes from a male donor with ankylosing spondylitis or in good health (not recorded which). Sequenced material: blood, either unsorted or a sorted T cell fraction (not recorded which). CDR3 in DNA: TGCGCCAGCAGCCAGACGGGACAGAATAATCAGCCCCAGCATTTT. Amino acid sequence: CASSQTGQNNQPQHF.